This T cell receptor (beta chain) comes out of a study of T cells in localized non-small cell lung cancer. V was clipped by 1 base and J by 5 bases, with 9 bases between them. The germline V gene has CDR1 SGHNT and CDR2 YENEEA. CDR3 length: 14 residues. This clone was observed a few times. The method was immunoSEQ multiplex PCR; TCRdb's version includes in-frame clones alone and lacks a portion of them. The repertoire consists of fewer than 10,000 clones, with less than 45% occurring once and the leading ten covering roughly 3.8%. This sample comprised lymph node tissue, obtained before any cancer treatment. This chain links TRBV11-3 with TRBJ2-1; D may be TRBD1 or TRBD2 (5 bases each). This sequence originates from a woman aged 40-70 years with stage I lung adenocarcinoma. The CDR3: CASSLGDENNEQFF. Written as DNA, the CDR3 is TGTGCCAGCAGCTTAGGGGACGAGAACAATGAGCAGTTCTTC.